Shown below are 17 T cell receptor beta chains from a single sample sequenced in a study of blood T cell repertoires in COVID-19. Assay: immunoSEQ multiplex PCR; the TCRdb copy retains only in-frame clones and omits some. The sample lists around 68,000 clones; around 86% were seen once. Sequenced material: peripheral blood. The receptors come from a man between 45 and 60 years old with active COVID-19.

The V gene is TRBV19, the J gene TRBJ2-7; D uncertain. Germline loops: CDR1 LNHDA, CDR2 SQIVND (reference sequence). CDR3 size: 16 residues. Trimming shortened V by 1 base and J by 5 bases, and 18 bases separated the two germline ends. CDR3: CASSIALSRFHDEQYF. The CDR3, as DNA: TGTGCCAGTAGTATAGCGCTCTCGAGATTTCACGACGAGCAGTACTTC.

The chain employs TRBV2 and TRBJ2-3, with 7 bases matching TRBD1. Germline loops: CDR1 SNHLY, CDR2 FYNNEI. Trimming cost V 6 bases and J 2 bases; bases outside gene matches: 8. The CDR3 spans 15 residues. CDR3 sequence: CASSPGTASTDTQYF. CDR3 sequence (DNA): TGTGCCAGCAGCCCCGGGACAGCCTCCACAGATACGCAGTATTTT.

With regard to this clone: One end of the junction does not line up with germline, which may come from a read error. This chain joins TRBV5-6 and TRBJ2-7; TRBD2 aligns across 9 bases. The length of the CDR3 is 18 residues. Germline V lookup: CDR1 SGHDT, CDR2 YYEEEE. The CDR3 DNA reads TGTGCCAGCAGCTCCCAGTTCCGATTAGCGGGGGTCTCCGACGAGCAGTACTTC. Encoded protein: CASSSQFRLAGVSDEQYF. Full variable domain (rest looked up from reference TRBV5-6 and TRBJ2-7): DAGVTQSPTHLIKTRGQQVTLRCSPKSGHDTVSWYQQALGQGPQFIFQYYEEEERQRGNFPDRFSGHQFPNYSSELNVNALLLGDSALYLCASSSQFRLAGVSDEQYFGPGTRLTVT.

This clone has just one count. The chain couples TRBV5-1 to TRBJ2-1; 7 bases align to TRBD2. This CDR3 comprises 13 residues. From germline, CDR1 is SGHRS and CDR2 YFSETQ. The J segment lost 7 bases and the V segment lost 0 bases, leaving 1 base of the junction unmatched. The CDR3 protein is CASSLAGGNEQFF. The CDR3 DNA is TGCGCCAGCAGCTTGGCCGGGGGGAATGAGCAGTTCTTC.

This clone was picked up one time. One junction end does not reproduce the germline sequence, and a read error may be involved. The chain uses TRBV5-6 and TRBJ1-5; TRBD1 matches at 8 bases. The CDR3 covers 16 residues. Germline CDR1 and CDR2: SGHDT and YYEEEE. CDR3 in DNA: TGTGCCAGCAGCCAATCGACAGGGGAAGGCAACCAGCCCCAGCATTTT. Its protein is CASSQSTGEGNQPQHF.

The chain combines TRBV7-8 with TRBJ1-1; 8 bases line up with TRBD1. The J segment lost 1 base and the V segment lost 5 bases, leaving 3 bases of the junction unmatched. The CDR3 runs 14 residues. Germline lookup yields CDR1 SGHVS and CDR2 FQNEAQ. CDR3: CASSLGQANTEAFF. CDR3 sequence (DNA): TGTGCCAGCAGCCTGGGACAGGCGAACACTGAAGCTTTCTTT.

The chain's CDR3 is CASSLGIRGSNYGYTF. The CDR3 DNA follows: TGTGCCAGCAGCTTAGGTATCAGGGGGTCCAACTATGGCTACACCTTC. The rearrangement uses TRBV7-6 and TRBJ1-2; the match to TRBD1 covers 7 bases. CDR1 is SGHVS and CDR2 is FNYEAQ in the germline V gene. The V and J ends lost 1 base and 2 bases, in that order; junction bases with no gene match: 7. The CDR3 sequence is 16 residues long. Full variable domain (outside the CDR3, taken from reference TRBV7-6 and TRBJ1-2): GAGVSQSPRYKVTKRGQDVALRCDPISGHVSLYWYRQALGQGPEFLTYFNYEAQQDKSGLPNDRFSAERPEGSISTLTIQRTEQRDSAMYRCASSLGIRGSNYGYTFGSGTRLTVV.

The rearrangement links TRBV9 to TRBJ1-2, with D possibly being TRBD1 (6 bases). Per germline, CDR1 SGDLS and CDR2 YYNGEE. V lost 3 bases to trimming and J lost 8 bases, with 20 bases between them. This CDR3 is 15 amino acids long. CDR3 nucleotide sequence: TGTGCCAGCAGCGCCCGAGGGGGGGCGGACTGGGGCTACACCTTC. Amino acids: CASSARGGADWGYTF. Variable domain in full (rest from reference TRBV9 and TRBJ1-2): DSGVTQTPKHLITATGQRVTLRCSPRSGDLSVYWYQQSLDQGLQFLIQYYNGEERAKGNILERFSAQQFPDLHSELNLSSLELGDSALYFCASSARGGADWGYTFGSGTRLTVV.

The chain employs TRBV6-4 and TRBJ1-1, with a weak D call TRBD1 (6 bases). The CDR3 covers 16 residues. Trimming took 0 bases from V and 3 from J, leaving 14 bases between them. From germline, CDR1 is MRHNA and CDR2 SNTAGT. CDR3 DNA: TGTGCCAGCAGTGACTCGAAAAGGGGGAGGGACACTGAAGCTTTCTTT. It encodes CASSDSKRGRDTEAFF.

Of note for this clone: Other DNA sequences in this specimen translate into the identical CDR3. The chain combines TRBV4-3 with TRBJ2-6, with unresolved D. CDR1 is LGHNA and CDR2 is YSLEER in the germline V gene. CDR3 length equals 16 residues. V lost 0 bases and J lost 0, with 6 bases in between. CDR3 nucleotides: TGCGCCAGCAGCCAAGATGCAGGCTCTGGGGCCAACGTCCTGACTTTC. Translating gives CASSQDAGSGANVLTF.

The CDR3 loop reads CASSTQTSGTGELFF. CDR3 nucleotide sequence: TGTGCCAGTAGTACCCAGACTAGCGGCACCGGGGAGCTGTTTTTT. This chain uses TRBV19 with TRBJ2-2; 9 bases map to TRBD2. This CDR3 spans 15 amino acids. V was clipped by 4 bases and J by 4 bases; unmatched bases: 4. Looked up from germline, CDR1 is LNHDA and CDR2 is SQIVND (reference sequence).

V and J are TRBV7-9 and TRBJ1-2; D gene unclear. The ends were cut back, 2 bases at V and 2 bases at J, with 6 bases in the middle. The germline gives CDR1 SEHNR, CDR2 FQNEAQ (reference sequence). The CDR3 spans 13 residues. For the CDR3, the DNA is TGTGCCAGCAGCTTAAGCCGGAACTATGGCTACACCTTC. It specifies CASSLSRNYGYTF.

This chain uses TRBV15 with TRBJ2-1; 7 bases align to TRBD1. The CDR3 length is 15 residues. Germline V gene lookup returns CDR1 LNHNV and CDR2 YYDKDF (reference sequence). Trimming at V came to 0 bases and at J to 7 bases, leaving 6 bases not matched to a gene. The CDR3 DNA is TGTGCCACCAGCAGAGATCAGGGACAGAGTAATGAGCAGTTCTTC. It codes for CATSRDQGQSNEQFF.

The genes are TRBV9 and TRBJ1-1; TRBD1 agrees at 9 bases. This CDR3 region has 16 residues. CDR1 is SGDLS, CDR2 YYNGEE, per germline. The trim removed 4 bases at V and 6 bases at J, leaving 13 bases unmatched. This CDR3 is CASSPSTGGWFPEAFF. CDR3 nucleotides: TGTGCCAGCAGCCCCTCGACAGGGGGGTGGTTTCCTGAAGCTTTCTTT. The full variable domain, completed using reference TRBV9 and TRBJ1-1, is DSGVTQTPKHLITATGQRVTLRCSPRSGDLSVYWYQQSLDQGLQFLIQYYNGEERAKGNILERFSAQQFPDLHSELNLSSLELGDSALYFCASSPSTGGWFPEAFFGQGTRLTVV.

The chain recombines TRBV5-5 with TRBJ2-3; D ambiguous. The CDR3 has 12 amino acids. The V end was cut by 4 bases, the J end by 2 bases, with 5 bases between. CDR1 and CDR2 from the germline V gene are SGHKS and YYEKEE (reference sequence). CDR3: CASSEDTDTQYF. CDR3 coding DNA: TGTGCCAGCAGCGAGGACACAGATACGCAGTATTTT. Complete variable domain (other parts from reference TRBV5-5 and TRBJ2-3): DAGVTQSPTHLIKTRGQQVTLRCSPISGHKSVSWYQQVLGQGPQFIFQYYEKEERGRGNFPDRFSARQFPNYSSELNVNALLLGDSALYLCASSEDTDTQYFGPGTRLTVL.

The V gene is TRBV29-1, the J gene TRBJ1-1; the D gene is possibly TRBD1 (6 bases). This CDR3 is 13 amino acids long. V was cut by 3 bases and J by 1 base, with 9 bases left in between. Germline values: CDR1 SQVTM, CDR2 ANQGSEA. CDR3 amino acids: CSVEGQQNTEAFF. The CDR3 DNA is TGCAGCGTTGAGGGACAACAGAACACTGAAGCTTTCTTT.

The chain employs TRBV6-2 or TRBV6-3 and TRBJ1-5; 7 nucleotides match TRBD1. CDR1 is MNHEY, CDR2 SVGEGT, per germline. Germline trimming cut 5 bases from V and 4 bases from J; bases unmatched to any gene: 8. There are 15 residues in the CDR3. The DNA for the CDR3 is TGTGCCAGCAGTCTAACCGGGACAGCGAATCAGCCCCAGCATTTT. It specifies CASSLTGTANQPQHF.